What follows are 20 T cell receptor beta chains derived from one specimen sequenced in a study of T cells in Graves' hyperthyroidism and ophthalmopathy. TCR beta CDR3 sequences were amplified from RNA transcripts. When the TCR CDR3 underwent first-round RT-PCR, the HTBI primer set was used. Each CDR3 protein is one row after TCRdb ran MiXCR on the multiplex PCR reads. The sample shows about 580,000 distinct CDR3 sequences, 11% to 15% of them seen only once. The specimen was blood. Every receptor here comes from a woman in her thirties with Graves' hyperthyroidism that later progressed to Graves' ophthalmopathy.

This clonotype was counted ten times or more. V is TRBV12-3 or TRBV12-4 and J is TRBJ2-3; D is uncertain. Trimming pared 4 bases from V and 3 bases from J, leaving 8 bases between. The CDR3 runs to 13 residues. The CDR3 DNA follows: TGTGCCAGCAGTTACGGTAGGACAGATACGCAGTATTTT. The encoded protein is CASSYGRTDTQYF.

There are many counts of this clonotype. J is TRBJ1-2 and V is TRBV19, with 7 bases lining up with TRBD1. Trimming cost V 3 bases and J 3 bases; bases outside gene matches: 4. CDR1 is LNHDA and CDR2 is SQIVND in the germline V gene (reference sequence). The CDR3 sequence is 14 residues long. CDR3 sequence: CASSIGTVYYGYTF. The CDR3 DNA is TGTGCCAGTAGTATCGGGACAGTTTACTATGGCTACACCTTC. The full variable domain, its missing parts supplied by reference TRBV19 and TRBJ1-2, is DGGITQSPKYLFRKEGQNVTLSCEQNLNHDAMYWYRQDPGQGLRLIYYSQIVNDFQKGDIAEGYSVSREKKESFPLTVTSAQKNPTAFYLCASSIGTVYYGYTFGSGTRLTVV.

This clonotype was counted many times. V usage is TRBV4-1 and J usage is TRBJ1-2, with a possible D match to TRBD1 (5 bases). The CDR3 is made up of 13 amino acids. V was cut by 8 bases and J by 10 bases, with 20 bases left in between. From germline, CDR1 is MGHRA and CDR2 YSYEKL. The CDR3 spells CASASPGGAVYTF. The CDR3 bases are TGCGCCAGCGCCAGCCCGGGAGGGGCCGTCTACACCTTC.

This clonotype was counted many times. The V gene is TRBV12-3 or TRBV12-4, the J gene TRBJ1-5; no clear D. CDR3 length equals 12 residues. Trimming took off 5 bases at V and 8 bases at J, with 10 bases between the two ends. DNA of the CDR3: TGTGCCAGCAGTGGGGTTGCCAAGCCCCAGCATTTT. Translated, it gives CASSGVAKPQHF.

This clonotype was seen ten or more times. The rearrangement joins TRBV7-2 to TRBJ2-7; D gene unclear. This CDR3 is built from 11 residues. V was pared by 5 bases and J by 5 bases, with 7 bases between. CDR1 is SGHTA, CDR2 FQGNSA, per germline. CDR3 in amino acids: CASSTLDEQYF. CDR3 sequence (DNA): TGTGCCAGCAGCACCCTCGACGAGCAGTACTTC.

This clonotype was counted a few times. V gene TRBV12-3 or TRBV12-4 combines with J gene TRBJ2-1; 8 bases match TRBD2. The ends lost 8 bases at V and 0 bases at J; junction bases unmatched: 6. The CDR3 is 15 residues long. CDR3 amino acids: CASGLAGSSYNEQFF. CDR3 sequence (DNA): TGTGCCAGCGGATTAGCGGGGAGCTCCTACAATGAGCAGTTCTTC.

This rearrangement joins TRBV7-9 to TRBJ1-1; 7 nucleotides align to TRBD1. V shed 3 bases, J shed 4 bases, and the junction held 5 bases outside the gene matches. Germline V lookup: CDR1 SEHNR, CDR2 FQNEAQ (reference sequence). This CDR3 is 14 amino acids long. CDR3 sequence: CASSFRTGSTEAFF. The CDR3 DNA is TGTGCCAGCAGCTTCCGGACAGGTTCCACTGAAGCTTTCTTT.

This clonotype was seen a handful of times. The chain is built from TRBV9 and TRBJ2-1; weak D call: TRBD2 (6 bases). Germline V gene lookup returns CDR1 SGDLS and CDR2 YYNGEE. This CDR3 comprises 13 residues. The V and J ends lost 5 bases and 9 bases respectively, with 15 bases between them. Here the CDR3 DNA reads TGTGCCAGCAGGCCCATGCGGGGTAGTGAGCAGTTCTTC. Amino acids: CASRPMRGSEQFF.

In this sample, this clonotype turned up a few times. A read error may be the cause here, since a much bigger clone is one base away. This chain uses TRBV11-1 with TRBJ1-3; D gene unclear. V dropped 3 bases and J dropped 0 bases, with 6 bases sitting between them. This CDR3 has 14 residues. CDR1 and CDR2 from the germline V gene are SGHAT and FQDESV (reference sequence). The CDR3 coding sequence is TGTGCCAGCAGCTTGGCAGCCTCTGGAAACACCATATATTTT. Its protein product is CASSLAASGNTIYF.

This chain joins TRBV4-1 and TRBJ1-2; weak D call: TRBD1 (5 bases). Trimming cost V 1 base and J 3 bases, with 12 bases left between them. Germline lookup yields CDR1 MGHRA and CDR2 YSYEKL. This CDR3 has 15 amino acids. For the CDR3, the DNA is TGCGCCAGCAGCCAAGTCCCGGGACGGGACTATGGCTACACCTTC. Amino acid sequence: CASSQVPGRDYGYTF.

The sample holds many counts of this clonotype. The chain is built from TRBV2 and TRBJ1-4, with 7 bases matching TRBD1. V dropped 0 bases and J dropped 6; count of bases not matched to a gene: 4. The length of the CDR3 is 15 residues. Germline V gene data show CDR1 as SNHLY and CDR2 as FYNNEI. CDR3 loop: CASSEAGTGDEKLFF. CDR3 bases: TGTGCCAGCAGTGAAGCGGGTACAGGGGATGAAAAACTGTTTTTT. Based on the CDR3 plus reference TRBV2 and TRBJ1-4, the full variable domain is EPEVTQTPSHQVTQMGQEVILRCVPISNHLYFYWYRQILGQKVEFLVSFYNNEISEKSEIFDDQFSVERPDGSNFTLKIRSTKLEDSAMYFCASSEAGTGDEKLFFGSGTQLSVL.

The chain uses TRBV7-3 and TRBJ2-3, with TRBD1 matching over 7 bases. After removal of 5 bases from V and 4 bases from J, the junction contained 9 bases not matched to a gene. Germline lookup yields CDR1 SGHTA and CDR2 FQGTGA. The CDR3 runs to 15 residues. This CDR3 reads CASSKGATGADTQYF. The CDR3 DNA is TGTGCCAGCAGCAAGGGGGCAACTGGGGCAGATACGCAGTATTTT.

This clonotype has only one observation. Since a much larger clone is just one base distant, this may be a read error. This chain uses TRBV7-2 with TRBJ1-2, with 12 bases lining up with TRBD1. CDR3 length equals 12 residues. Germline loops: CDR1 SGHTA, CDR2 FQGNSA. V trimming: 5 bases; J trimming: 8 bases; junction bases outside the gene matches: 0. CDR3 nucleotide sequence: TGTGCCAGCAGCGGGACAGGGGGCGGCTACACCTTC. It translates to CASSGTGGGYTF.

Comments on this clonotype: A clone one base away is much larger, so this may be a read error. The CDR3 DNA follows: TGCGCCAGCAGCTTTACAGGGGGCATGGGCACCGGGGAGCTGTTTTTT. Protein: CASSFTGGMGTGELFF. V and J are TRBV5-1 and TRBJ2-2; 9 positions match TRBD1. V was clipped by 2 bases and J by 4 bases; unmatched bases: 6. The germline V gene has CDR1 SGHRS and CDR2 YFSETQ. The CDR3 consists of 16 residues.

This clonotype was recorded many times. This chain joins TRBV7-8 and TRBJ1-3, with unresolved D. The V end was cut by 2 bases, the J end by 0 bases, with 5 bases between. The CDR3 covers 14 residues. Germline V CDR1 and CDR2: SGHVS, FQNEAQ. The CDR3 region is CASSLSSSGNTIYF. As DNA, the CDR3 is TGTGCCAGCAGCTTATCGAGCTCTGGAAACACCATATATTTT.

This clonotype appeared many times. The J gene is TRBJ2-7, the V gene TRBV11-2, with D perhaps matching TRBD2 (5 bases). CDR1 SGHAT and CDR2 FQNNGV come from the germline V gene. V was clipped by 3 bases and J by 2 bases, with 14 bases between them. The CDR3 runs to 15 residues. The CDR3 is CASSLQLVETYEQYF. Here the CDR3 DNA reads TGTGCCAGCAGCTTGCAACTAGTAGAGACCTACGAGCAGTACTTC. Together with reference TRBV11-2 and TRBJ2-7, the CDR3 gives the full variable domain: EAGVAQSPRYKIIEKRQSVAFWCNPISGHATLYWYQQILGQGPKLLIQFQNNGVVDDSQLPKDRFSAERLKGVDSTLKIQPAKLEDSAVYLCASSLQLVETYEQYFGPGTRLTVT.

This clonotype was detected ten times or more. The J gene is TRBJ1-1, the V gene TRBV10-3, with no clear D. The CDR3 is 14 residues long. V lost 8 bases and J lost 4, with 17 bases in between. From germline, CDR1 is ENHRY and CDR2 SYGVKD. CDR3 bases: TGTGCCATCGGTGCAGGACGGGAAGGCACTGAAGCTTTCTTT. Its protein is CAIGAGREGTEAFF.

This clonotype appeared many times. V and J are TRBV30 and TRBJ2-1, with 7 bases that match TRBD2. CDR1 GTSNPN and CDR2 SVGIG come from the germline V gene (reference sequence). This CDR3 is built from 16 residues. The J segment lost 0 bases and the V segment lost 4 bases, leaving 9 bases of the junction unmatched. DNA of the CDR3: TGTGCCTGGATGGGAGCGGGGATCAGCTCCTACAATGAGCAGTTCTTC. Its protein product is CAWMGAGISSYNEQFF.

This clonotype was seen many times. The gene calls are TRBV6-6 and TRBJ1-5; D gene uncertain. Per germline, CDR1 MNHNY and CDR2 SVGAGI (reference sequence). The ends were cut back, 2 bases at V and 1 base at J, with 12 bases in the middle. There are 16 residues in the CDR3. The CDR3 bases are TGTGCCAGCAGTTACCTTGGAGTGGGGAGCAATCAGCCCCAGCATTTT. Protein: CASSYLGVGSNQPQHF.

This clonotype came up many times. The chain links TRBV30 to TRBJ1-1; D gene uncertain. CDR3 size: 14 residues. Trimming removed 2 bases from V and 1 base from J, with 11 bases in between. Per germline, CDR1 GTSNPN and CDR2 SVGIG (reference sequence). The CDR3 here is CAWSPQWGNTEAFF. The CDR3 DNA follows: TGTGCCTGGAGTCCCCAGTGGGGGAACACTGAAGCTTTCTTT. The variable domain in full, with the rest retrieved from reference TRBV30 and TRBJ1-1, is SQTIHQWPATLVQPVGSPLSLECTVEGTSNPNLYWYRQAAGRGLQLLFYSVGIGQISSEVPQNLSASRPQDRQFILSSKKLLLSDSGFYLCAWSPQWGNTEAFFGQGTRLTVV.